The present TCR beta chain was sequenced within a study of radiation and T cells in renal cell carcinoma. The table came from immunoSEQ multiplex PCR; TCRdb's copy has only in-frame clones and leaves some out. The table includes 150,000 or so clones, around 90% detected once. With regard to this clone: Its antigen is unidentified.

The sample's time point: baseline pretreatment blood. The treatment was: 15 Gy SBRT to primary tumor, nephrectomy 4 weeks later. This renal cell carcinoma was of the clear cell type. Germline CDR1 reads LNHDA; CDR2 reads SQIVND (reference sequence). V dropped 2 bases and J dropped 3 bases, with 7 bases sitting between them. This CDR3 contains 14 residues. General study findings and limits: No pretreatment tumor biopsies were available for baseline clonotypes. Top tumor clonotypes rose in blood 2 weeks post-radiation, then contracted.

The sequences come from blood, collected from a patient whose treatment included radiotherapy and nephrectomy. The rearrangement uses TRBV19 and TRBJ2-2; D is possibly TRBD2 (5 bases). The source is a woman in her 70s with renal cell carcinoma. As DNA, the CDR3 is TGTGCCAGTAGTATAAACGGGGACACCGGGGAGCTGTTTTTT. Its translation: CASSINGDTGELFF.